The 30 T cell receptor beta chains reported below all come from one sample, sequenced in a study of control samples from healthy donors and cancer patients. Data came from immunoSEQ multiplex PCR; TCRdb stores just in-frame clones and leaves some out. The sample contains 35,000 to 50,000 clones, around 94% of which appear only once. Sequencing was carried out using blood. All receptors come from a man aged 60 to 69 in good health.

V and J are TRBV3-1 (or the pseudogene TRBV3-2) and TRBJ2-7; D gene unclear. Germline values: CDR1 LGHDT, CDR2 YNNKEL (reference sequence). This CDR3 spans 11 amino acids. The V end lost 1 base, the J end lost 6 bases, and 4 bases lay between the germline ends. CDR3 loop: CASSQGVEQYF. CDR3 DNA sequence: TGTGCCAGCAGCCAAGGCGTCGAGCAGTACTTC.

This sequence joins TRBV10-1 and TRBJ1-1; tentatively, D is TRBD1 (5 bases). This CDR3 is 16 amino acids long. Trimming stripped 2 bases from V and 3 bases from J, with 16 bases between. Germline V gene lookup returns CDR1 WNHNN and CDR2 SYGVQD (reference sequence). CDR3 nucleotides: TGCGCCAGCAGTGAGGAAACCGGCGGAGGGGACACTGAAGCTTTCTTT. It translates to CASSEETGGGDTEAFF.

The CDR3 DNA follows: TGTGCCAGCAGTAGAGGAGGTGAAGCTGGAAACACCATATATTTT. Translation gives CASSRGGEAGNTIYF. This rearrangement joins TRBV9 to TRBJ1-3; D unresolved. This CDR3 has 15 residues. Germline CDR1 reads SGDLS; CDR2 reads YYNGEE. Trimming took 5 bases from V and 2 from J, leaving 14 bases between them.

This chain connects TRBV19 to TRBJ1-1; perhaps TRBD1 as D (5 bases). Germline V gene data show CDR1 as LNHDA and CDR2 as SQIVND (reference sequence). Trimming removed 7 bases at V and 0 bases at J, with 15 bases between. The CDR3 runs to 15 residues. The CDR3 nucleotides read TGTGCCAGTACCCCATGGGGGGTTATGAACACTGAAGCTTTCTTT. This sequence encodes CASTPWGVMNTEAFF.

The rearrangement links TRBV7-6 to TRBJ2-7; tentative D call: TRBD1 (7 bases). The CDR3 has 14 residues. Trimming left V 4 bases short and J 5 bases short, with 15 bases between. In germline, CDR1 is SGHVS, CDR2 FNYEAQ. The CDR3 coding sequence is TGTGCCAGCAGCTCCGGAGGGGGCTATAACGAGCAGTACTTC. It codes for CASSSGGGYNEQYF.

V gene TRBV7-9 combines with J gene TRBJ1-4, with D uncertain. Between the trimmed V and J ends, which lost 5 bases and 0 bases, there was a span of 16 bases. The CDR3 has 17 residues. Germline V gives CDR1 SEHNR, CDR2 FQNEAQ (reference sequence). The CDR3 DNA reads TGTGCCAGCAGCCCCCCCCAGGCATTTGCAACTAATGAAAAACTGTTTTTT. It is translated as CASSPPQAFATNEKLFF.

The sample holds one count of this clone. This chain uses TRBV2 with TRBJ1-1; D remains unclear. V lost 4 bases to trimming and J lost 4 bases, with 10 bases between them. Germline V gene lookup returns CDR1 SNHLY and CDR2 FYNNEI. The CDR3 is 13 amino acids. The CDR3 loop is CASSAEFGTEAFF. In nucleotides, the CDR3 is TGTGCCAGCAGTGCAGAGTTTGGCACTGAAGCTTTCTTT.

The rearrangement uses TRBV11-2 and TRBJ1-2; 9 bases agree with TRBD1. V dropped 5 bases and J dropped 3; count of bases not matched to a gene: 10. Per germline, CDR1 SGHAT and CDR2 FQNNGV. The CDR3 totals 16 residues. Written as DNA, the CDR3 is TGTGCCAGCAGCCCCCGGACAGGGGCCTACTACTATGGCTACACCTTC. Its protein is CASSPRTGAYYYGYTF.

This clone was counted between two and nine times. This chain connects TRBV28 to TRBJ2-1; D call uncertain. Trimming pared 9 bases from V and 1 base from J, leaving 13 bases between. The length of the CDR3 is 14 residues. Germline V gene sequence: CDR1 MDHEN, CDR2 SYDVKM. CDR3 DNA: TGTGCCAGTGTTCCCCCTGGTTCCTACAATGAGCAGTTCTTC. Translated, it gives CASVPPGSYNEQFF.

The chain carries TRBV11-2 and TRBJ2-2; D gene ambiguous. The CDR3 covers 14 residues. The V end was cut by 1 base, the J end by 5 bases, with 8 bases between. Germline V gives CDR1 SGHAT, CDR2 FQNNGV. CDR3 in amino acids: CASSLGWGTGELFF. CDR3 bases: TGTGCCAGCAGCTTAGGTTGGGGAACCGGGGAGCTGTTTTTT.

V is TRBV11-3 and J is TRBJ2-5; perhaps TRBD2 as D (7 bases). The CDR3 has 13 residues. Trimming cost V 6 bases and J 4 bases, with 12 bases left between them. Germline V gene data show CDR1 as SGHNT and CDR2 as YENEEA. The CDR3 is CASRGGGPETQYF. DNA of the CDR3: TGTGCCAGCAGGGGAGGGGGACCAGAGACCCAGTACTTC.

The rearrangement uses TRBV11-3 and TRBJ2-1; D is perhaps TRBD2 (6 bases). Between the trimmed V and J ends, which lost 1 base and 5 bases, there was a span of 15 bases. Germline loops: CDR1 SGHNT, CDR2 YENEEA. This CDR3 is built from 16 residues. CDR3 nucleotides: TGTGCCAGCAGCTTAGGCTGGACGGGAGAGGACAATGAGCAGTTCTTC. This gives the protein CASSLGWTGEDNEQFF.

This chain uses TRBV18 with TRBJ1-2; D is unresolved. The CDR3 is made up of 17 amino acids. The germline V gene encodes CDR1 KGHSH and CDR2 LQKENI. V lost 4 bases and J lost 3, with 21 bases in between. The DNA for the CDR3 is TGTGCCAGCTCACTTAATACCGGGCCCCAGGACGACTATGGCTACACCTTC. Amino acid sequence: CASSLNTGPQDDYGYTF. The variable domain in full, completed from reference TRBV18 and TRBJ1-2, reads NAGVMQNPRHLVRRRGQEARLRCSPMKGHSHVYWYRQLPEEGLKFMVYLQKENIIDESGMPKERFSAEFPKEGPSILRIQQVVRGDSAAYFCASSLNTGPQDDYGYTFGSGTRLTVV.

The genes are TRBV11-1 and TRBJ2-2; 7 nucleotides match TRBD1. CDR1 and CDR2 (germline): SGHAT, FQDESV (reference sequence). J was trimmed by 5 bases and V by 2 bases; bases with no gene match: 5. The CDR3 consists of 15 residues. CDR3 residues: CASSLRQGGTGELFF. CDR3 sequence (DNA): TGTGCCAGCAGCTTACGACAGGGTGGGACCGGGGAGCTGTTTTTT.

This clone was recorded once. The chain combines TRBV7-9 with TRBJ2-2; 11 bases are a match to TRBD2. The CDR3 consists of 15 residues. Losses at the gene ends were 7 bases for V and 6 bases for J; bases not matched to a gene: 7. Germline values: CDR1 SEHNR, CDR2 FQNEAQ (reference sequence). CDR3 amino acids: CASIQTSGASGELFF. The DNA of the CDR3 is TGTGCCAGCATCCAGACTAGCGGGGCCTCCGGGGAGCTGTTTTTT.

The rearrangement links TRBV7-6 to TRBJ2-7; TRBD2 agrees at 7 bases. Germline CDR1 is SGHVS and CDR2 is FNYEAQ. V was pared by 4 bases and J by 4 bases, with 10 bases of the junction left unmatched. This CDR3 is built from 15 residues. The CDR3 spells CASSSAGTTGYEQYF. CDR3 nucleotide sequence: TGTGCCAGCAGCTCAGCCGGGACTACAGGATACGAGCAGTACTTC.

The CDR3 DNA reads TGCGCCAGCAGCCCTCGACTAGCGGGATACTACAATGAGCAGTTCTTC. Translating it yields CASSPRLAGYYNEQFF. V usage is TRBV10-1 and J usage is TRBJ2-1, with 11 bases matching TRBD2. V shed 6 bases and J 3 bases; nucleotides not matched to a gene: 7. CDR1 and CDR2 (germline): WNHNN, SYGVQD (reference sequence). The CDR3 covers 16 residues.

The rearrangement joins TRBV12-3 or TRBV12-4 to TRBJ2-1; no firm D call. Trimming removed 6 bases from V and 7 bases from J, with 13 bases in between. The CDR3 has 13 residues. CDR3 residues: CASSLRVQNEQFF. The CDR3 DNA sequence: TGTGCCAGCAGCTTAAGGGTTCAAAATGAGCAGTTCTTC.

The chain couples TRBV7-3 to TRBJ2-7; maybe TRBD2 (5 bases). The CDR3 loop spans 15 amino acids. Germline loops: CDR1 SGHTA, CDR2 FQGTGA. V lost 4 bases and J 0 bases, leaving 13 bases between the germline ends. DNA of the CDR3: TGTGCCAGCAGCTCCGAGGGCGGACGCTCCTACGAGCAGTACTTC. Protein product: CASSSEGGRSYEQYF. The full variable domain, rest sourced from reference TRBV7-3 and TRBJ2-7, is GAGVSQTPSNKVTEKGKYVELRCDPISGHTALYWYRQSLGQGPEFLIYFQGTGAADDSGLPNDRFFAVRPEGSVSTLKIQRTERGDSAVYLCASSSEGGRSYEQYFGPGTRLTVT.

This chain connects TRBV9 to TRBJ2-7; D is uncertain. CDR3 length equals 13 residues. Germline V gene data show CDR1 as SGDLS and CDR2 as YYNGEE. Trimming removed 0 bases at V and 2 bases at J, with 6 bases between. The CDR3 region is CASSVGPTYEQYF. The CDR3 region has the DNA TGTGCCAGCAGCGTAGGACCGACCTACGAGCAGTACTTC.

V usage is TRBV29-1 and J usage is TRBJ1-5; D gene uncertain. CDR3 length: 13 residues. The germline gives CDR1 SQVTM, CDR2 ANQGSEA. The V gene lost 4 bases and the J gene lost 0 bases, with 7 bases spanning the gap. The CDR3 DNA is TGCAGCGTTGTTCAGAATAGCAATCAGCCCCAGCATTTT. Protein product: CSVVQNSNQPQHF.

The chain employs TRBV19 and TRBJ2-2; 9 bases are a match to TRBD1. Germline V gene lookup returns CDR1 LNHDA and CDR2 SQIVND (reference sequence). This CDR3 contains 14 residues. The trim removed 10 bases at V and 4 bases at J, leaving 7 bases unmatched. CDR3 loop: CATRQTGGTGELFF. The DNA of the CDR3 is TGTGCCACCCGTCAGACAGGGGGCACCGGGGAGCTGTTTTTT.

This sequence joins TRBV27 and TRBJ1-1; weak D call: TRBD1 (6 bases). The CDR3 extends over 17 amino acids. The V gene lost 9 bases and the J gene lost 5 bases, with 28 bases spanning the gap. CDR1 is MNHEY, CDR2 SMNVEV, per germline (reference sequence). The CDR3 here is CASIGDPLKQGYTEAFF. The CDR3 DNA reads as TGTGCCAGTATCGGGGATCCCCTAAAACAGGGTTATACTGAAGCTTTCTTT.

The genes are TRBV10-3 and TRBJ2-7, with 10 bases aligning to TRBD2. CDR3 length: 12 residues. Germline CDR1 reads ENHRY; CDR2 reads SYGVKD. J lost 2 bases, V lost 11 bases, and 3 bases had no gene match. DNA for the CDR3: TGTGCCGCTAGCGGGAGAACCTACGAGCAGTACTTC. It encodes CAASGRTYEQYF.

The chain uses TRBV4-1 and TRBJ2-7; 13 bases line up with TRBD2. Germline V gene data show CDR1 as MGHRA and CDR2 as YSYEKL. The J segment lost 5 bases and the V segment lost 4 bases, leaving 11 bases of the junction unmatched. This CDR3 is built from 17 residues. The CDR3 loop is CASSPAGTSGVEDEQYF. The CDR3 DNA sequence: TGCGCCAGCAGCCCGGCAGGGACTAGCGGGGTGGAAGACGAGCAGTACTTC.

V gene TRBV19 combines with J gene TRBJ2-6; a weak D match, TRBD2 (7 bases). The CDR3 is 16 residues long. Germline values: CDR1 LNHDA, CDR2 SQIVND (reference sequence). The ends were cut back, 4 bases at V and 2 bases at J, with 12 bases in the middle. The CDR3 DNA reads TGTGCCAGTAGTAGCGGGGGCCTGGCTGGGGCCAACGTCCTGACTTTC. Amino acid sequence: CASSSGGLAGANVLTF.

The chain employs TRBV9 and TRBJ2-1; 8 bases match TRBD1. The CDR3 covers 15 residues. The junction had 9 bases not matched to a gene; V was cut back by 4 bases and J by 6 bases. Germline assignment: CDR1 SGDLS and CDR2 YYNGEE. The CDR3 DNA is TGTGCCAGCAGCAGGCAGGGGGCAATTCGCAATGAGCAGTTCTTC. Residues: CASSRQGAIRNEQFF.

The rearrangement uses TRBV28 and TRBJ2-1; a weak D match, TRBD2 (6 bases). V lost 5 bases, J lost 4 bases, and 18 bases lay in between. There are 16 residues in the CDR3. Germline CDR1 reads MDHEN; CDR2 reads SYDVKM. CDR3 bases: TGTGCCAGCAGTCGCCGACTAGAGAGTATTTACAATGAGCAGTTCTTC. It specifies CASSRRLESIYNEQFF.

This clone appeared a single time. This chain connects TRBV27 to TRBJ1-3; 8 bases are a match to TRBD1. CDR1 is MNHEY, CDR2 SMNVEV, per germline (reference sequence). Trimming cost V 2 bases and J 2 bases; bases outside gene matches: 5. CDR3 length: 16 residues. For the CDR3, the DNA is TGTGCCAGCAGTTTAAGCGCCAGGGGGCCTGGAAACACCATATATTTT. It is translated as CASSLSARGPGNTIYF.

The chain uses TRBV19 and TRBJ2-2; D ambiguous. CDR3 length: 15 residues. The V end was cut by 5 bases, the J end by 2 bases, with 12 bases between. Germline CDR1 reads LNHDA; CDR2 reads SQIVND (reference sequence). The DNA for the CDR3 is TGTGCCAGTAGTGGGCGGATGGGTAACACCGGGGAGCTGTTTTTT. This sequence encodes CASSGRMGNTGELFF.